Listed below are T cell receptor beta chains from one sample, sequenced in a study of T cell responses to AZD1222 COVID-19 vaccine. TCRdb's table, derived via immunoSEQ multiplex PCR, lists solely in-frame clones and lacks some. The top ten clones hold around 8.3% of a sample with some 140,000 clones, approximately 85% of them seen once. This specimen consisted of peripheral blood, obtained 28 days after the second dose of the MenACWY control vaccine. The source of these receptors is an adult who received the MenACWY meningococcal vaccine as a control. Both conserved end residues are part of each CDR3. Each record gives: clone size, J gene, V gene, D gene, CDR3 protein, CDR3 DNA. A D gene is named only where the DNA matches it firmly. Clone size is shown for a subset of rows, as once, few, many or a class of expanded clone.

NA TRBJ1-2 TRBV6-1 TRBD1 CASSEPTGASFF TGTGCCAGCAGTGAGCCGACAGGGGCGAGCTTCTTC
NA TRBJ2-3 TRBV28 NA CASSKLLADTQYF TGTGCCAGCAGTAAGCTATTGGCAGATACGCAGTATTTT
NA TRBJ1-5 TRBV6-5 NA CASNLRGGQPQHF TGTGCCAGCAACCTCAGGGGAGGCCAGCCCCAGCATTTT
NA TRBJ1-5 TRBV6-5 NA CASSPLDYSNQPQHF TGTGCCAGCAGTCCCCTGGACTATAGCAATCAGCCCCAGCATTTT
NA TRBJ2-5 TRBV6-2/TRBV6-3 TRBD2 CASSYSRLAEQETQYF TGTGCCAGCAGTTACTCGAGGCTAGCGGAACAAGAGACCCAGTACTTC
NA TRBJ1-6 TRBV5-8 TRBD1 CASSQSARTGYNSPLHF TGTGCCAGCAGCCAGTCGGCGAGGACAGGCTATAATTCACCCCTCCACTTT
NA TRBJ2-5 TRBV19 TRBD2 CASSNAGGKETQYF TGTGCCAGTAGTAATGCGGGGGGTAAAGAGACCCAGTACTTC
once TRBJ1-2 TRBV30 TRBD1 CAWSMDRGYGYTF TGTGCCTGGAGTATGGACAGGGGCTATGGCTACACCTTC
NA TRBJ1-4 TRBV5-1 NA CASSLAVRNEKLFF TGCGCCAGCAGCTTGGCCGTAAGAAATGAAAAACTGTTTTTT
NA TRBJ2-6 TRBV7-3 NA CASSTLSGANVLTF TGTGCCAGCAGCACGCTCTCTGGGGCCAACGTCCTGACTTTC
NA TRBJ1-5 TRBV6-5 NA CASSSRINQPQHF TGTGCCAGCAGTTCGAGGATCAATCAGCCCCAGCATTTT
NA TRBJ1-1 TRBV4-1 NA CASSQQLSSRMAFF TGCGCCAGCAGCCAACAGCTTTCTTCCCGGATGGCTTTCTTT
NA TRBJ1-1 TRBV7-8 NA CASSLGKGTTEAFF TGTGCCAGCAGCTTAGGAAAGGGCACCACTGAAGCTTTCTTT
NA TRBJ2-6 TRBV4-3 TRBD1 CASSFAQGQRSGANVLTF TGCGCCAGCAGCTTCGCCCAGGGACAGCGCTCTGGGGCCAACGTCCTGACTTTC
NA TRBJ2-1 TRBV21-1 NA CASSELAGSSPYNEQFF TGTGCCAGCAGCGAGCTAGCGGGGTCGTCCCCCTACAATGAGCAGTTCTTC